Listed below are T cell receptor beta chains from one sample, sequenced in a study of blood T cell repertoires in COVID-19. Produced via immunoSEQ multiplex PCR; TCRdb's table is partial and in-frame only. The data hold 140,000 to 150,000 clones, with 79% observed a single time. Sequenced input: peripheral blood. These receptors all come from a man in his forties or fifties with active or convalescent COVID-19. The CDR3 runs from the conserved cysteine through the conserved F or W. A D gene is named only where the DNA matches it firmly. Clone sizes are given selectively: once, few, many, or a class where the clone is expanded.

v_call: TRBV28
clone_size: -
d_call: -
j_call: TRBJ1-3
cdr3_aa: CASRARISLGNTIYF
cdr3_nt: TGTGCCAGCAGGGCTCGCATTTCTCTTGGAAACACCATATATTTT

v_call: TRBV10-2
clone_size: -
d_call: -
j_call: TRBJ1-5
cdr3_aa: CASISAIGGQPQHF
cdr3_nt: TGCGCCAGCATTTCCGCCATAGGCGGTCAGCCCCAGCATTTT

v_call: TRBV28
clone_size: -
d_call: TRBD2
j_call: TRBJ2-3
cdr3_aa: CASSLAGVRPADTQYF
cdr3_nt: TGTGCCAGCAGTTTAGCGGGAGTTCGTCCGGCAGATACGCAGTATTTT

v_call: TRBV6-5
clone_size: -
d_call: TRBD2
j_call: TRBJ2-1
cdr3_aa: CASSTGTSGRNEQFF
cdr3_nt: TGTGCCAGCAGTACTGGGACTAGCGGGAGGAATGAGCAGTTCTTC

v_call: TRBV3-1/TRBV3-2
clone_size: few
d_call: TRBD1
j_call: TRBJ2-7
cdr3_aa: CASSQDYGPGQGMEEQYF
cdr3_nt: TGTGCCAGCAGCCAAGATTATGGTCCGGGACAGGGGATGGAGGAGCAGTACTTC

v_call: TRBV7-3
clone_size: -
d_call: -
j_call: TRBJ2-3
cdr3_aa: CASSPGIERRTDTQYF
cdr3_nt: TGTGCCAGCAGCCCCGGGATTGAGCGGCGCACAGATACGCAGTATTTT

v_call: TRBV9
clone_size: -
d_call: -
j_call: TRBJ2-3
cdr3_aa: CASSVGGPRIRDTQYF
cdr3_nt: TGTGCCAGCAGCGTAGGTGGCCCCAGGATTCGAGATACGCAGTATTTT

v_call: TRBV11-2
clone_size: few
d_call: TRBD2
j_call: TRBJ2-1
cdr3_aa: CASTLAAAGLNEQFF
cdr3_nt: TGTGCCAGCACTCTAGCGGCCGCGGGCCTCAATGAGCAGTTCTTC

v_call: TRBV24-1
clone_size: -
d_call: TRBD1
j_call: TRBJ2-7
cdr3_aa: CATSDFKWDRMTYEQYF
cdr3_nt: TGTGCCACCAGTGATTTCAAGTGGGACAGGATGACCTACGAGCAGTACTTC

v_call: TRBV10-1
clone_size: -
d_call: -
j_call: TRBJ2-1
cdr3_aa: CASSVGDKVNEQFF
cdr3_nt: TGCGCCAGCAGTGTCGGGGACAAGGTCAATGAGCAGTTCTTC

v_call: TRBV19
clone_size: -
d_call: TRBD2
j_call: TRBJ2-1
cdr3_aa: CASSELAGENYNEQFF
cdr3_nt: TGTGCCAGTAGTGAGCTAGCGGGAGAAAACTACAATGAGCAGTTCTTC

v_call: TRBV21-1
clone_size: -
d_call: -
j_call: TRBJ1-2
cdr3_aa: CASRKNRVPNYGYTF
cdr3_nt: TGTGCCAGCAGAAAGAACAGGGTACCAAACTATGGCTACACCTTC

v_call: TRBV5-1
clone_size: once
d_call: -
j_call: TRBJ2-2
cdr3_aa: CASSPITRGDTGELFF
cdr3_nt: TGCGCCAGCAGTCCGATAACCAGGGGAGACACCGGGGAGCTGTTTTTT

v_call: TRBV9
clone_size: -
d_call: -
j_call: TRBJ2-1
cdr3_aa: CASSVEGGTSNEQFF
cdr3_nt: TGTGCCAGCAGCGTAGAAGGGGGTACAAGTAATGAGCAGTTCTTC

v_call: TRBV7-2
clone_size: -
d_call: TRBD1
j_call: TRBJ1-1
cdr3_aa: CASSRSTGRTEAFF
cdr3_nt: TGTGCCAGCAGCCGGTCGACAGGGAGAACTGAAGCTTTCTTT